The entry below describes one T cell receptor beta chain. V lost 0 bases and J lost 0; bases outside the gene matches: 10. Germline assignment: CDR1 LGHNA and CDR2 YNFKEQ. The length of the CDR3 is 19 residues. This specimen belongs to a study of blood T cell repertoires in COVID-19. Sequencing used immunoSEQ multiplex PCR; TCRdb keeps in-frame clones, though not all of them. The sample lists some 74,000 clones; roughly 80% were seen once. The receptor comes from a woman older than 75 with active or convalescent COVID-19. What was sequenced was peripheral blood. The chain has TRBV4-2 and TRBJ2-7; 11 bases fit TRBD2. CDR3 amino acids: CASSQDPSGGPRSSYEQYF. The CDR3 coding sequence is TGTGCCAGCAGCCAAGATCCTAGCGGGGGGCCTAGGAGCTCCTACGAGCAGTACTTC.